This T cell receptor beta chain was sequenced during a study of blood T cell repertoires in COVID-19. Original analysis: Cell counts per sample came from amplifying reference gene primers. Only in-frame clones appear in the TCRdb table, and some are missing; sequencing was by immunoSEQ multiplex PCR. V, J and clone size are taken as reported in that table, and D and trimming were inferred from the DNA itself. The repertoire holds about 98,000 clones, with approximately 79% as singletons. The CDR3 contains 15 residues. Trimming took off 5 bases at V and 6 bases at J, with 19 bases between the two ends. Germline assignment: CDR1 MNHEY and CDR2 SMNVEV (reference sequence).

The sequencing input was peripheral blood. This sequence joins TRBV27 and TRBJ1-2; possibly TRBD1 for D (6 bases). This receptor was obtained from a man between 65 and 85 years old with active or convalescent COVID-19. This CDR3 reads CASSRGGLGDDGYTF. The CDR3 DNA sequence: TGTGCCAGCAGTCGGGGGGGCCTGGGAGATGATGGCTACACCTTC.